In this sample, the clone carrying this T cell receptor (beta chain) turned up a few times. What it recognizes is unknown. TCRdb re-analysed the 5' RACE reads in MiXCR, keeping a single row per CDR3 protein. There are about 560,000 distinct CDR3 sequences in the sample; around a sixth occur only once, and just over 8% lies in the top ten. This sample stems from a study of T-cell memory formation after mild COVID-19. Across the whole study: The TCR clusters were mostly specific to one donor. General study points: Clones contracting day 15 to 85 were balanced CD4/CD8; later expanders leaned CD4+. Detection of some responders pre-infection suggested pre-existing cross-reactive memory T cells participated.

V gave up 2 bases and J gave up 2 bases, with 13 bases separating them. The CDR3 has 15 amino acids. Germline V CDR1 and CDR2: LGHDT, YNNKEL (reference sequence). This clonotype originated in an adult woman who had mild COVID-19 (a few samples of this study predate the infection). Cell type and time point are not known. What was sequenced was PBMCs or a T cell subset sorted from them (not recorded which). V is TRBV3-1 and J is TRBJ2-7; either TRBD1 or TRBD2 may supply D (5 bases each). This chain's CDR3 is CASSQLSQGPYEQYF. The CDR3 region has the DNA TGTGCCAGCAGCCAACTATCCCAGGGACCCTACGAGCAGTACTTC.